This note documents a single TCR beta chain sequence. Antigen: not known. Other DNA sequences within the sample encode an identical CDR3. Trimming removed 8 bases from V and 4 bases from J, with 8 bases in between. Germline V gives CDR1 LNHDA, CDR2 SQIVND (reference sequence). This CDR3 has 11 residues. The sample originates from a study of tumor-infiltrating lymphocytes in localized non-small cell lung cancer. Study observations and caveats: T-cell fraction did not differ between immunotypes IM1 and IM2. Technical variation could not be separated from intratumor heterogeneity here.

Assay used: immunoSEQ multiplex PCR; TCRdb lists only in-frame clones, some missing. The sample has roughly 13,000 clones, around four fifths seen once. The receptor's source is a human donor with non-small cell lung cancer. This chain uses TRBV19 with TRBJ1-1; TRBD1 is a possible D gene (5 bases). Sequencing input: uninvolved lung tissue not adjacent to the tumor. The CDR3 spells CASSGSTEAFF. The CDR3 region has the DNA TGTGCCAGTTCAGGGAGCACTGAAGCTTTCTTT.